These 17 T cell receptor beta chains share one sample of origin, sequenced in a study of blood T cell repertoires in COVID-19. Repertoires were generated with immunoSEQ multiplex PCR, while TCRdb's copy carries only in-frame clones and drops some. The sample has 50,000 to 60,000 clones, 80% to 90% seen once; the top ten hold roughly 1.6%. Sequences were obtained from peripheral blood. The receptors shown here come from a man between 60 and 75 years old with acute or convalescent COVID-19.

The CDR3 bases are TGCGCCAGCAGTGATTCGACAGGGTGGGGACTGGGAGCTTTCTTT. Protein product: CASSDSTGWGLGAFF. The rearrangement uses TRBV10-2 and TRBJ1-1; 7 bases are a match to TRBD1. Germline V gene data show CDR1 as WSHSY and CDR2 as SAAADI. This CDR3 spans 15 amino acids. V lost 3 bases, J lost 10 bases, and 14 bases stayed unmatched.

This chain links TRBV11-2 with TRBJ2-1; 9 nucleotides align to TRBD2. The CDR3 has 17 residues. In germline, CDR1 is SGHAT, CDR2 FQNNGV. V dropped 1 base and J dropped 2; count of bases not matched to a gene: 6. This CDR3 is CASSLGWRGGPYNEQFF. For the CDR3, the DNA is TGTGCCAGCAGCTTAGGCTGGCGGGGGGGCCCCTACAATGAGCAGTTCTTC.

The CDR3 reads CASSLDPYYGYTF. CDR3 nucleotide sequence: TGCGCCAGCAGCCTAGACCCCTACTATGGCTACACCTTC. The chain carries TRBV4-1 and TRBJ1-2; D ambiguous. Trimming shortened V by 4 bases and J by 3 bases, and 9 bases separated the two germline ends. Germline V gene sequence: CDR1 MGHRA, CDR2 YSYEKL. There are 13 residues in the CDR3.

J is TRBJ1-2 and V is TRBV12-5; 9 nucleotides agree with TRBD1. Germline lookup yields CDR1 LGHNT and CDR2 FRNRAP. The CDR3 is made up of 15 amino acids. With 3 bases clipped from V and 7 bases from J, the junction kept 9 bases outside the gene matches. The DNA of the CDR3 is TGTGCTAGTGGTTTCTCCGGGACAGGGAACGGTGGCTACACCTTC. Translation gives CASGFSGTGNGGYTF.

The CDR3 sequence: CASSRTDLYTGELFF. The CDR3 nucleotides are TGTGCCAGCAGTCGGACAGACCTATACACCGGGGAGCTGTTTTTT. The chain is built from TRBV2 and TRBJ2-2; D may be TRBD1 (6 bases). V lost 5 bases and J lost 3, with 13 bases in between. CDR1 is SNHLY, CDR2 FYNNEI, per germline. The CDR3 has 15 amino acids. The whole variable domain, remainder taken from reference TRBV2 and TRBJ2-2, is EPEVTQTPSHQVTQMGQEVILRCVPISNHLYFYWYRQILGQKVEFLVSFYNNEISEKSEIFDDQFSVERPDGSNFTLKIRSTKLEDSAMYFCASSRTDLYTGELFFGEGSRLTVL.

The chain couples TRBV2 to TRBJ2-7; D is undetermined. Trimming stripped 7 bases from V and 6 bases from J, with 10 bases between. The CDR3 length is 11 residues. CDR1 SNHLY and CDR2 FYNNEI come from the germline V gene. The CDR3 protein is CASTLLSEQYF. The CDR3, as DNA: TGTGCCAGCACCCTACTTAGCGAGCAGTACTTC.

The CDR3 DNA reads TGTGCCACCAAAGGAGGCCCTGAAGCTTTCTTT. Protein sequence: CATKGGPEAFF. The chain employs TRBV2 and TRBJ1-1; D unclear. The V end lost 10 bases, the J end lost 6 bases, and 12 bases lay between the germline ends. The CDR3 covers 11 residues. Germline V gives CDR1 SNHLY, CDR2 FYNNEI. Full variable domain (remainder filled in from reference TRBV2 and TRBJ1-1): EPEVTQTPSHQVTQMGQEVILRCVPISNHLYFYWYRQILGQKVEFLVSFYNNEISEKSEIFDDQFSVERPDGSNFTLKIRSTKLEDSAMYFCATKGGPEAFFGQGTRLTVV.

This clone was counted between two and nine times. V and J are TRBV13 and TRBJ2-1; 8 bases line up with TRBD2. Germline CDR1 PRHDT, CDR2 FYEKMQ (reference sequence). The CDR3 covers 17 residues. The V gene end was trimmed by 7 bases and the J gene end by 6 bases; junction bases not matched to a gene: 17. The CDR3 protein is CASNPVGASGWANEQFF. CDR3 sequence (DNA): TGTGCCAGCAACCCCGTTGGGGCTAGCGGGTGGGCCAATGAGCAGTTCTTC.

This chain uses TRBV24-1 with TRBJ2-5, with D possibly being TRBD1 (6 bases). V was trimmed by 4 bases and J by 2 bases, leaving 13 bases between them. Germline lookup yields CDR1 KGHDR and CDR2 SFDVKD. This CDR3 has 15 amino acids. CDR3 in amino acids: CATSEPTGRQETQYF. The CDR3 DNA is TGTGCCACCAGTGAGCCAACAGGGAGACAAGAGACCCAGTACTTC.

The gene calls are TRBV6-6 and TRBJ2-5; 8 bases map to TRBD1. This CDR3 has 13 amino acids. The V gene end was trimmed by 4 bases and the J gene end by 4 bases; junction bases not matched to a gene: 2. The germline V gene has CDR1 MNHNY and CDR2 SVGAGI (reference sequence). The CDR3 loop is CASSWTGSETQYF. CDR3 nucleotide sequence: TGTGCCAGCAGTTGGACAGGGTCAGAGACCCAGTACTTC.

The chain uses TRBV6-6 and TRBJ2-7; 9 nucleotides agree with TRBD1. With 9 bases clipped from V and 3 bases from J, the junction kept 6 bases outside the gene matches. The CDR3 is 13 amino acids. Looked up from germline, CDR1 is MNHNY and CDR2 is SVGAGI (reference sequence). The CDR3 spells CASRTGDFYEQYF. In DNA, the CDR3 is TGTGCCAGTCGGACAGGGGACTTCTACGAGCAGTACTTC.

The gene calls are TRBV13 and TRBJ2-3, with TRBD2 matching 8 bases. Germline assignment: CDR1 PRHDT and CDR2 FYEKMQ (reference sequence). J gave up 1 base and V 4 bases, and 4 bases lay outside the gene matches. The CDR3 is 15 amino acids. The CDR3 DNA follows: TGTGCCAGCAGCTACTTAGCGGGGCGCACAGATACGCAGTATTTT. Its translation: CASSYLAGRTDTQYF.

The genes are TRBV4-2 and TRBJ1-6, with D perhaps TRBD1 (5 bases). The CDR3 covers 16 residues. Trimming shortened V by 0 bases and J by 9 bases, and 15 bases separated the two germline ends. In germline, CDR1 is LGHNA, CDR2 YNFKEQ. The CDR3 here is CASSQEGGRGSSPLHF. The CDR3 coding sequence is TGTGCCAGCAGCCAAGAAGGAGGGCGGGGCAGTTCACCCCTCCACTTT.

This sequence joins TRBV6-5 and TRBJ1-5, with D uncertain. Per germline, CDR1 MNHEY and CDR2 SVGAGI. The CDR3 loop spans 13 amino acids. The V end was cut by 8 bases, the J end by 10 bases, with 18 bases between. CDR3 loop: CASGTPGLSPQHF. The CDR3, as DNA: TGTGCCAGCGGTACACCCGGACTTTCCCCCCAGCATTTT.

V is TRBV7-9 and J is TRBJ1-5; 8 bases are shared with TRBD1. The V gene's germline CDR1 is SEHNR and CDR2 FQNEAQ (reference sequence). This CDR3 comprises 14 residues. With V trimmed by 5 bases and J by 5 bases, 5 bases remained unmatched. The CDR3 DNA is TGTGCCAGCAGCCGCGGACAGGGCGATCAGCCCCAGCATTTT. Amino acid sequence: CASSRGQGDQPQHF.

The J gene is TRBJ1-6, the V gene TRBV6-5; weak D call: TRBD1 (6 bases). Germline values: CDR1 MNHEY, CDR2 SVGAGI. V was trimmed by 5 bases and J by 6 bases, leaving 11 bases between them. The CDR3 runs to 14 residues. CDR3 region: CASSRGQSNSPLHF. CDR3 DNA: TGTGCCAGCAGTCGGGGACAAAGTAATTCACCCCTCCACTTT.

This clone is a singleton in its sample. CDR3 in amino acids: CASSSGQVYYNEQFF. CDR3 DNA sequence: TGCGCCAGCAGCTCGGGACAGGTGTACTACAATGAGCAGTTCTTC. The rearrangement uses TRBV5-1 and TRBJ2-1, with 8 nucleotides matching TRBD1. Per the germline V gene, CDR1 is SGHRS and CDR2 is YFSETQ. The CDR3 is 15 residues long. V lost 3 bases and J lost 3; bases outside the gene matches: 5.